These 27 T cell receptor beta chains were sequenced from one sample in a study of cytomegalovirus exposure and HLA in healthy donors. PCR primers comprised 60 Vbeta and 13 Jbeta primers. Profiling relied on immunoSEQ multiplex PCR, and the TCRdb table lists in-frame clones only, not all of them. The sample records under 200,000 clones, about four fifths being singletons. The sample consisted of PBMCs. These receptors were taken from a woman in her forties or fifties in good health and CMV-seronegative.

The V call is TRBV4-1, the J call TRBJ1-2; no firm D call. V was cut by 0 bases and J by 4 bases, with 15 bases left in between. CDR3 size: 16 residues. CDR1 and CDR2 from the germline V gene are MGHRA and YSYEKL. CDR3 sequence: CASSQDDGELFYGYTF. In DNA, the CDR3 is TGCGCCAGCAGCCAAGACGACGGGGAGCTATTCTATGGCTACACCTTC.

V usage is TRBV28 and J usage is TRBJ2-7; tentatively, D is TRBD2 (6 bases). Deletions cut 7 bases from V and 5 bases from J, with 21 bases between. Per germline, CDR1 MDHEN and CDR2 SYDVKM. The CDR3 covers 15 residues. The chain's CDR3 is CASIAGGTSSHEQYF. In DNA form, the CDR3 reads TGTGCCAGCATCGCCGGAGGGACCTCGTCGCACGAGCAGTACTTC.

The chain recombines TRBV7-2 with TRBJ2-7; a possible D gene is TRBD2 (6 bases). Germline CDR1 SGHTA, CDR2 FQGNSA. Trimming removed 3 bases at V and 2 bases at J, with 14 bases between. The CDR3 loop spans 15 amino acids. The CDR3 spells CASSFAGTDPYEQYF. The CDR3 DNA reads TGTGCCAGCAGCTTCGCGGGGACGGACCCCTACGAGCAGTACTTC.

This clone occurred a few times. In nucleotides, the CDR3 is TGTGCCAGCAGCCCAGCAGGGCACGAGCAGTACTTC. Protein sequence: CASSPAGHEQYF. The V and J genes are TRBV27 and TRBJ2-7; weak D call: TRBD1 (5 bases). The CDR3 contains 12 residues. Per germline, CDR1 MNHEY and CDR2 SMNVEV (reference sequence). Trimming took 6 bases from V and 5 from J, leaving 11 bases between them.

This clone was observed once. The chain is built from TRBV4-3 and TRBJ2-1; 14 bases line up with TRBD2. There are 18 residues in the CDR3. From germline, CDR1 is LGHNA and CDR2 YSLEER. With 0 bases clipped from V and 8 bases from J, the junction kept 9 bases outside the gene matches. CDR3 DNA sequence: TGCGCCAGCAGCCAAGATGTCCCGACTAGCGGGAGGGCCGATGAGCAGTTCTTC. Protein product: CASSQDVPTSGRADEQFF.

The chain uses TRBV29-1 and TRBJ2-7; 11 positions match TRBD2. CDR1 and CDR2 (germline): SQVTM, ANQGSEA. Trimming took 6 bases from V and 5 from J; bases not matched to a gene: 6. The CDR3 is 13 residues long. The CDR3 here is CSVTTSGSDEQYF. The CDR3 DNA reads as TGCAGCGTGACTACTAGCGGGAGTGACGAGCAGTACTTC.

The gene calls are TRBV7-2 and TRBJ1-5; no definite D call. Germline-derived CDR1 and CDR2 are SGHTA and FQGNSA. V lost 1 base and J lost 3, with 13 bases in between. This CDR3 is built from 16 residues. The CDR3 DNA reads TGTGCCAGCAGCTTAGACTCTGGCGGCTCCAATCAGCCCCAGCATTTT. This encodes CASSLDSGGSNQPQHF. The full variable domain, its missing parts supplied by reference TRBV7-2 and TRBJ1-5, is GAGVSQSPSNKVTEKGKDVELRCDPISGHTALYWYRQSLGQGLEFLIYFQGNSAPDKSGLPSDRFSAERTGGSVSTLTIQRTQQEDSAVYLCASSLDSGGSNQPQHFGDGTRLSIL.

This clone was counted between two and nine times. The chain has TRBV14 and TRBJ2-1; TRBD2 agrees at 7 bases. V lost 6 bases, J lost 5 bases, and 7 bases stayed unmatched. CDR1 is SGHDN and CDR2 is FVKESK in the germline V gene. The CDR3 consists of 14 residues. The CDR3 is CASSLGTTHNEQFF. The CDR3, as DNA: TGTGCCAGCAGTTTAGGGACTACCCACAATGAGCAGTTCTTC.

The V and J genes are TRBV4-2 and TRBJ1-1; possibly TRBD1 for D (6 bases). Deletions cut 4 bases from V and 0 bases from J, with 12 bases between. The length of the CDR3 is 15 residues. Looked up from germline, CDR1 is LGHNA and CDR2 is YNFKEQ. The CDR3 reads CASSPKDRLNTEAFF. The CDR3 DNA reads as TGTGCCAGCAGCCCGAAGGACAGATTGAACACTGAAGCTTTCTTT.

The rearrangement uses TRBV4-2 and TRBJ2-7, with 7 bases that match TRBD2. Trimming took 0 bases from V and 3 from J; bases not matched to a gene: 5. The germline gives CDR1 LGHNA, CDR2 YNFKEQ. The CDR3 runs 15 residues. CDR3: CASSQEGGSSYEQYF. CDR3 bases: TGTGCCAGCAGCCAAGAAGGCGGGAGTAGCTACGAGCAGTACTTC.

This chain uses TRBV2 with TRBJ2-5; possible D gene TRBD2, 6 bases. The CDR3 is 13 amino acids. The germline V gene encodes CDR1 SNHLY and CDR2 FYNNEI. V dropped 5 bases and J dropped 4 bases, with 11 bases sitting between them. CDR3 protein: CASSTRLGETQYF. In nucleotides, the CDR3 is TGTGCCAGCAGTACCCGACTAGGAGAGACCCAGTACTTC.

On this clone: This may be a read error, as it is one base from a much larger clone. The V gene is TRBV4-3, the J gene TRBJ2-5; unclear D gene. The DNA end lines up better with TRBJ2-7; the J call may be wrong. Germline V gene lookup returns CDR1 LGHNA and CDR2 YSLEER. This CDR3 comprises 15 residues. The CDR3 sequence is CASSQGREIYYEQYF. DNA of the CDR3: TGCGCCAGCAGCCAAGGGCGAGAGATATACTACGAGCAGTACTTC.

The chain joins TRBV19 to TRBJ2-7, with 10 bases lining up with TRBD1. The CDR3 is 15 amino acids. After removal of 6 bases from V and 8 bases from J, the junction contained 13 bases not matched to a gene. Germline lookup yields CDR1 LNHDA and CDR2 SQIVND (reference sequence). CDR3 coding DNA: TGTGCCAGTAGCCCCCAAGCGGGACAGGGGCCGAAGCAGTACTTC. It is translated as CASSPQAGQGPKQYF.

V is TRBV15 and J is TRBJ1-5, with TRBD1 as a possible D gene (5 bases). Trimming took 9 bases from V and 4 from J, leaving 13 bases between them. This CDR3 is built from 13 residues. Germline assignment: CDR1 LNHNV and CDR2 YYDKDF (reference sequence). The CDR3 here is CATGAGPNQPQHF. For the CDR3, the DNA is TGTGCCACTGGGGCGGGGCCGAATCAGCCCCAGCATTTT.

This chain connects TRBV28 to TRBJ2-1, with TRBD1 matching 7 bases. Germline loops: CDR1 MDHEN, CDR2 SYDVKM. Unmatched junction bases numbered 3, after V lost 2 bases and J lost 5 bases. The CDR3 runs to 14 residues. CDR3 amino acids: CASSLGDRDNEQFF. The CDR3 DNA reads TGTGCCAGCAGTTTAGGAGACAGGGACAATGAGCAGTTCTTC.

The chain uses TRBV7-2 and TRBJ2-7; 11 bases map to TRBD2. Trimming took 4 bases from V and 0 from J; bases not matched to a gene: 2. Germline values: CDR1 SGHTA, CDR2 FQGNSA. CDR3 size: 15 residues. The CDR3 spells CASSSGLAASYEQYF. The CDR3 coding sequence is TGTGCCAGCAGCTCGGGACTAGCGGCCTCCTACGAGCAGTACTTC.

This clone came up once. The V call is TRBV30, the J call TRBJ2-1; 7 bases align to TRBD1. The CDR3 has 14 residues. Trimming removed 6 bases from V and 7 bases from J; junction bases left unmatched: 12. Germline loops: CDR1 GTSNPN, CDR2 SVGIG (reference sequence). For the CDR3, the DNA is TGTGCCTGCCTGACAGGGTCCTTTGTAAATGAGCAGTTCTTC. Its protein product is CACLTGSFVNEQFF.

The rearrangement uses TRBV5-1 and TRBJ2-2, with TRBD1 as a possible D gene (6 bases). The length of the CDR3 is 16 residues. Germline V gene sequence: CDR1 SGHRS, CDR2 YFSETQ. Deletions cut 2 bases from V and 3 bases from J, with 14 bases between. As DNA, the CDR3 is TGCGCCAGCAGCTTTATCGCAGGGGCGGACACCGGGGAGCTGTTTTTT. Translated, it gives CASSFIAGADTGELFF.

The rearrangement joins TRBV5-1 to TRBJ2-7; 7 bases match TRBD2. CDR1 SGHRS and CDR2 YFSETQ come from the germline V gene. The CDR3 sequence is 14 residues long. V was pared by 2 bases and J by 4 bases, with 6 bases of the junction left unmatched. CDR3 sequence: CASSFGGGRYEQYF. The CDR3 nucleotides are TGCGCCAGCAGCTTTGGGGGGGGTAGGTACGAGCAGTACTTC.

The chain employs TRBV5-8 and TRBJ1-4, with 9 bases fitting TRBD1. Trimming at V came to 3 bases and at J to 2 bases, leaving 5 bases not matched to a gene. The CDR3 length is 16 residues. The germline V gene has CDR1 SGHTS and CDR2 YDEGEE. CDR3 sequence (DNA): TGTGCCAGCAGCTCAGGACAGGGGACGACTAATGAAAAACTGTTTTTT. It translates to CASSSGQGTTNEKLFF.

The gene calls are TRBV18 and TRBJ1-1; unclear D gene. CDR1 is KGHSH, CDR2 LQKENI, per germline. The CDR3 is made up of 15 amino acids. V was clipped by 6 bases and J by 4 bases, with 18 bases between them. The CDR3 sequence is CASSRPSGMATEAFF. CDR3 in DNA: TGTGCCAGCTCCCGTCCATCGGGTATGGCCACTGAAGCTTTCTTT.

The rearrangement links TRBV10-3 to TRBJ1-5, with D unresolved. The CDR3 sequence is 15 residues long. CDR1 is ENHRY, CDR2 SYGVKD, per germline. V lost 3 bases and J lost 1, with 10 bases in between. The CDR3 reads CAISDRDTSNQPQHF. The CDR3 DNA is TGTGCCATCAGTGACCGAGACACGAGCAATCAGCCCCAGCATTTT.

This clone turned up a few times. The chain joins TRBV2 to TRBJ1-3, with 7 bases aligning to TRBD1. The junction had 6 bases not matched to a gene; V was cut back by 7 bases and J by 12 bases. Looked up from germline, CDR1 is SNHLY and CDR2 is FYNNEI. The CDR3 is 11 residues long. CDR3 nucleotide sequence: TGTGCCAGCACCAGGGGGGCGATCATATATTTT. Translation gives CASTRGAIIYF.

The chain uses TRBV5-1 and TRBJ1-4; tentatively, D is TRBD1 (6 bases). Deletions cut 4 bases from V and 1 base from J, with 17 bases between. CDR1 SGHRS and CDR2 YFSETQ come from the germline V gene. This CDR3 region has 17 residues. The CDR3 protein is CASSTGRGAGTNEKLFF. The CDR3 region has the DNA TGCGCCAGCAGCACGGGGCGGGGGGCCGGAACTAATGAAAAACTGTTTTTT.

The chain carries TRBV7-9 and TRBJ2-3; TRBD2 matches 8 bases. V gave up 3 bases and J gave up 1 base; unmatched junction bases: 3. Germline CDR1 and CDR2: SEHNR and FQNEAQ (reference sequence). This CDR3 region has 15 residues. The CDR3 sequence: CASSLAGGRTDTQYF. CDR3 bases: TGTGCCAGCAGCTTGGCGGGGGGACGCACAGATACGCAGTATTTT.

This clone has a single count. The chain joins TRBV29-1 to TRBJ1-3; 8 bases agree with TRBD1. CDR1 is SQVTM, CDR2 ANQGSEA, per germline. The CDR3 has 16 residues. Unmatched junction bases numbered 13, after V lost 7 bases and J lost 2 bases. CDR3 sequence reads: CSARGSAGGPGNTIYF. In nucleotides, the CDR3 is TGCAGCGCCCGAGGGAGCGCAGGGGGCCCTGGAAACACCATATATTTT.

This clone was counted only a few times. The chain employs TRBV19 and TRBJ2-4; no clear D. This CDR3 comprises 12 residues. Germline CDR1 is LNHDA and CDR2 is SQIVND (reference sequence). V lost 6 bases, J lost 7 bases, and 10 bases lay in between. The DNA for the CDR3 is TGTGCCAGTAGCCCTACCGAGAACATTCAGTACTTC. Translation gives CASSPTENIQYF.